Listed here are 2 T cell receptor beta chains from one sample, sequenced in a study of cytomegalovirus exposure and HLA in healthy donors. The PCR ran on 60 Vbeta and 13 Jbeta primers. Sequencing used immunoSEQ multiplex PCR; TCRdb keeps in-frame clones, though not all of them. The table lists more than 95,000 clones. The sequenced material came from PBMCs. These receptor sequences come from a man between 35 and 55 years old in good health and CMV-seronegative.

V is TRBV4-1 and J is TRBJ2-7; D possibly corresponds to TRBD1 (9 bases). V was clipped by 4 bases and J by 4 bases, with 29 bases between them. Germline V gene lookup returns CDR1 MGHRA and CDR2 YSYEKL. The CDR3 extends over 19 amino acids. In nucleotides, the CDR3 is TGCGCCAGCAGCCCTGACAGGGGGTCGGTTGGCGGGAGGTTATACGAGCAGTACTTC. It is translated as CASSPDRGSVGGRLYEQYF.

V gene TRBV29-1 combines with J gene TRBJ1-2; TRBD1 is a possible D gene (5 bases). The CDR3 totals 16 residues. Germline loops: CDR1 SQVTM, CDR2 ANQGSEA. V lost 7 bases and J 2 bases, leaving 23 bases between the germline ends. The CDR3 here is CSAFDTGRGGNYGYTF. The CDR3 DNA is TGCAGCGCCTTTGATACAGGACGCGGAGGGAACTATGGCTACACCTTC. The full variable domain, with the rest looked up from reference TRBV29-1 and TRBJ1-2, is SAVISQKPSRDICQRGTSLTIQCQVDSQVTMMFWYRQQPGQSLTLIATANQGSEATYESGFVIDKFPISRPNLTFSTLTVSNMSPEDSSIYLCSAFDTGRGGNYGYTFGSGTRLTVV.